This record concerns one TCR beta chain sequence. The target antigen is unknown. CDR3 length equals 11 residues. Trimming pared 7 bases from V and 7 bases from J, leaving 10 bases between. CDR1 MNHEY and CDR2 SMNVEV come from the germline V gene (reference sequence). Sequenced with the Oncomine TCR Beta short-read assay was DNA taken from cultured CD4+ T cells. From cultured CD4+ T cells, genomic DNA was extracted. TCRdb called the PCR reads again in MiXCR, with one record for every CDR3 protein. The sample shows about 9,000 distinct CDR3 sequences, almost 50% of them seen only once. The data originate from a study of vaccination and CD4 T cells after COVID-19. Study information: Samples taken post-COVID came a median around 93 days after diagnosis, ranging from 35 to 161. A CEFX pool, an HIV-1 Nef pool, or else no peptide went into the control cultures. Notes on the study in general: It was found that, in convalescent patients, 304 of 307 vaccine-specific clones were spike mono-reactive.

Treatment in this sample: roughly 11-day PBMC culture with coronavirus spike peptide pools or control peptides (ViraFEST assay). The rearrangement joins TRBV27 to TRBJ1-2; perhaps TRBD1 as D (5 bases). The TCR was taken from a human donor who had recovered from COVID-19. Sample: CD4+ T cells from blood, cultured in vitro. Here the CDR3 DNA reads TGTGCCAGCAAACAGAGGGGTGGCTACACCTTC. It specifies CASKQRGGYTF.